The rows below give T cell receptor beta chains drawn from one sample of a study of T-cell memory formation after mild COVID-19. TCRdb reanalysed the 5' RACE reads using MiXCR and keeps one entry per CDR3 protein. The sample includes roughly 100,000 distinct CDR3 sequences, about 16% seen only once; the top ten take around two fifths. Sequenced material: PBMCs or a T cell subset sorted from them (not recorded which). These receptors were collected from a man between 18 and 29 years old who had mild COVID-19 (a few samples of this study predate the infection). Cell type and time point are not known. CDR3s include the opening cysteine and the closing phenylalanine or tryptophan. The D gene is left open where the match is weak. Size is stated for part of the rows, as once, few or many counts, or as a class when the clone is expanded.

v_call	clone_size	j_call	d_call	cdr3_aa	cdr3_nt
TRBV9	few	TRBJ2-5	-	CASSPEGGQETQYF	TGTGCCAGCAGCCCGGAGGGGGGGCAAGAGACCCAGTACTTC
TRBV7-7	few	TRBJ2-5	-	CASSLWLAPQETQYF	TGTGCTAGCAGCTTATGGTTAGCCCCCCAAGAGACCCAGTACTTC
TRBV20-1	-	TRBJ1-5	-	CSASERNQPQHF	TGCAGTGCTAGTGAGAGGAATCAGCCCCAGCATTTT
TRBV9	-	TRBJ2-3	-	CASSVGDRRGTDTQYF	TGTGCCAGCAGCGTGGGGGATCGGAGGGGCACAGATACGCAGTATTTT
TRBV7-2	-	TRBJ2-2	-	CASSPEVGTGELFF	TGTGCCAGCAGCCCCGAGGTGGGCACCGGGGAGCTGTTTTTT
TRBV7-9	many	TRBJ2-1	-	CASSPRLGLGEQFF	TGTGCCAGCAGCCCCCGACTGGGTTTGGGAGAGCAGTTCTTC
TRBV27	-	TRBJ1-2	-	CASSSLSFANYGYTF	TGTGCCAGCAGTTCGCTCTCGTTCGCTAACTATGGCTACACCTTC
TRBV10-3	-	TRBJ2-3	-	CAISGRILATPGDTQYF	TGTGCCATCAGTGGACGGATCTTGGCGACCCCTGGAGATACGCAGTATTTT
TRBV29-1	few	TRBJ1-3	-	CSVVNLSGNTIYF	TGCAGCGTTGTAAACCTCTCTGGAAACACCATATATTTT
TRBV6-5	few	TRBJ1-1	-	CASSYSGVTEAFF	TGTGCCAGCAGTTACTCCGGGGTCACTGAAGCTTTCTTT
TRBV7-9	few	TRBJ1-2	-	CASSLAGVNYGYTF	TGTGCCAGCAGCTTAGCGGGGGTTAACTATGGCTACACCTTC
TRBV5-4	many	TRBJ2-1	TRBD2	CASSLTSEKIF	TGTGCCAGCAGCTTAACTAGCGAAAAGATCTTC
TRBV2	-	TRBJ2-2	-	CASIGTGELFF	TGTGCCAGCATTGGCACCGGGGAGCTGTTTTTT
TRBV4-1	few	TRBJ1-1	TRBD1	CASSQVEGAEVTFF	TGCGCCAGCAGCCAAGTGGAGGGGGCCGAGGTAACTTTCTTT
TRBV7-9	-	TRBJ2-3	TRBD2	CARAGATDTQYF	TGTGCCAGAGCGGGGGCCACAGATACGCAGTATTTT
TRBV9	-	TRBJ2-3	TRBD2	CASSVEAGDGKAQYF	TGTGCCAGCAGCGTAGAGGCGGGGGACGGTAAAGCGCAGTATTTT
TRBV7-6	-	TRBJ2-2	-	CASSLRGPGELFF	TGTGCCAGCAGCTTACGGGGTCCCGGGGAGCTGTTTTTT
TRBV4-2	-	TRBJ1-1	TRBD1	CASSQEIGTVNTEAFF	TGTGCCAGCAGCCAAGAAATCGGGACAGTGAACACTGAAGCTTTCTTT
TRBV6-5	many	TRBJ2-3	TRBD2	CASSYLGGGTDTQYF	TGTGCCAGCAGTTACTTGGGCGGGGGGACAGATACGCAGTATTTT
TRBV7-9	-	TRBJ2-7	TRBD1	CASSWSGGTGTYEQYF	TGTGCCAGCAGCTGGTCCGGTGGGACAGGTACCTACGAGCAGTACTTC
TRBV12-3/TRBV12-4	-	TRBJ2-1	TRBD2	CASSPSGGLANEQFF	TGTGCCAGCAGTCCTAGCGGGGGACTGGCGAATGAGCAGTTCTTC
TRBV20-1	-	TRBJ2-5	-	CSARDDGGLVRETQYF	TGCAGTGCTAGAGACGACGGAGGTCTCGTCCGGGAGACCCAGTACTTC
TRBV4-1	few	TRBJ1-1	TRBD1	CASSQDRGKNTEAFF	TGCGCCAGCAGCCAAGACAGGGGGAAGAACACTGAAGCTTTCTTT
TRBV9	few	TRBJ2-3	-	CASSLGEASTDTQYF	TGTGCCAGCAGCCTCGGGGAAGCTAGCACAGATACGCAGTATTTT
TRBV20-1	-	TRBJ2-7	-	CSARGLAVSYEQYF	TGCAGTGCTAGAGGGTTAGCTGTGTCCTACGAGCAGTACTTC
TRBV28	-	TRBJ2-1	-	CASSSPSSYNEQFF	TGTGCCAGCAGTTCTCCCTCCTCCTACAATGAGCAGTTCTTC
TRBV30	few	TRBJ2-3	-	CAWSRTTSTDTQYF	TGTGCCTGGAGCAGGACAACTAGCACAGATACGCAGTATTTT
TRBV5-4	few	TRBJ1-5	-	CASSLSPYSNQPQHF	TGTGCCAGCAGCTTGAGTCCTTATAGCAATCAGCCCCAGCATTTT
TRBV7-9	-	TRBJ2-3	-	CASSVGSADTQYF	TGTGCCAGCAGCGTCGGGTCGGCAGATACGCAGTATTTT
TRBV3-1	-	TRBJ2-1	-	CASSPLSGGHEQFF	TGTGCCAGCAGCCCCCTCAGTGGGGGGCATGAGCAGTTCTTC
TRBV6-6	-	TRBJ1-3	-	CASSFGFGRQNTIYF	TGTGCCAGCAGTTTTGGTTTCGGACGGCAAAACACCATATATTTT
TRBV7-9	-	TRBJ2-7	-	CASNGGPYEQYF	TGTGCCAGCAACGGGGGGCCCTACGAGCAGTACTTC
TRBV20-1	-	TRBJ2-3	-	CSARKWGSDTQYF	TGCAGTGCTAGAAAGTGGGGTTCAGATACGCAGTATTTT
TRBV7-2	-	TRBJ1-1	-	CASSLAKTEAFF	TGTGCCAGCAGCTTAGCGAAAACCGAAGCTTTCTTT
TRBV24-1	many	TRBJ1-2	-	CATSDFPGREGYTF	TGTGCCACCAGTGATTTCCCTGGGAGGGAAGGCTACACCTTC
TRBV4-1	few	TRBJ1-1	-	CASSQDLRGRGTEAFF	TGCGCCAGCAGCCAAGATCTCCGGGGCAGGGGCACTGAAGCTTTCTTT
TRBV7-9	-	TRBJ2-7	-	CASSLLGAEQYF	TGTGCCAGCAGCTTACTGGGGGCCGAGCAGTACTTC
TRBV4-1	-	TRBJ1-1	-	CASSQRGSTEAFF	TGCGCCAGCAGCCAACGGGGCTCCACTGAAGCTTTCTTT
TRBV29-1	-	TRBJ2-2	TRBD2	CSVERGGETGELFF	TGCAGCGTCGAGCGGGGGGGCGAGACCGGGGAGCTGTTTTTT
TRBV5-1	-	TRBJ2-7	-	CASAAPEGPSSYEQYF	TGCGCCAGCGCAGCCCCAGAGGGGCCGAGCTCCTACGAGCAGTACTTC
TRBV4-3	-	TRBJ1-1	-	CASSQGGREGEAFF	TGCGCCAGCAGCCAAGGCGGCAGGGAGGGTGAAGCTTTCTTT
TRBV4-3	few	TRBJ1-5	-	CASSQVEGAQPQHF	TGCGCCAGCAGCCAAGTGGAGGGCGCTCAGCCCCAGCATTTT
TRBV4-3	few	TRBJ2-2	-	CASSQDMGGVTGELFF	TGCGCCAGCAGCCAAGATATGGGGGGCGTCACCGGGGAGCTGTTTTTT
TRBV4-3	-	TRBJ2-6	-	CASSPGARSSGANVLTF	TGCGCCAGCAGTCCGGGGGCCCGGTCCTCTGGGGCCAACGTCCTGACTTTC
TRBV5-1	-	TRBJ2-2	TRBD2	CASSFQLAGEGTGELFF	TGCGCCAGCAGCTTCCAACTAGCGGGGGAAGGTACCGGGGAGCTGTTTTTT
TRBV7-3	few	TRBJ2-3	TRBD2	CASSLGGGAADTQYF	TGTGCCAGCAGCTTGGGCGGGGGGGCCGCAGATACGCAGTATTTT
TRBV5-6	-	TRBJ2-6	TRBD1	CASSPDRARANVLTF	TGTGCCAGCAGCCCCGACAGGGCTCGGGCCAACGTCCTGACTTTC
TRBV11-1	-	TRBJ2-7	-	CASSLGTAIREQYF	TGTGCCAGCAGCTTAGGGACAGCAATCCGGGAGCAGTACTTC
TRBV4-3	-	TRBJ1-2	-	CASSQDDRGYGYTF	TGCGCCAGCAGCCAAGATGACCGCGGCTATGGCTACACCTTC
TRBV4-1	-	TRBJ2-1	TRBD1	CASSPMRGQGDYNEQFF	TGCGCCAGCAGCCCCATGCGGGGACAGGGAGACTACAATGAGCAGTTCTTC
TRBV4-1	few	TRBJ2-1	-	CASSPWTGFEQFF	TGCGCCAGCAGCCCCTGGACCGGGTTTGAGCAGTTCTTC
TRBV19	once	TRBJ2-1	-	CASRSSYNEQFF	TGTGCCAGTCGAAGCTCCTACAATGAGCAGTTCTTC
TRBV4-1	few	TRBJ2-7	-	CASSQDRDPVYEQYF	TGCGCCAGCAGCCAAGATCGGGACCCGGTCTACGAGCAGTACTTC
TRBV7-9	few	TRBJ1-1	-	CASRLQGTTEAFF	TGTGCCAGCAGGCTACAGGGTACCACTGAAGCTTTCTTT
TRBV6-2/TRBV6-3	few	TRBJ1-2	TRBD1	CASSLTGTGQGYTF	TGTGCCAGCAGTTTAACCGGGACAGGACAGGGCTACACCTTC
TRBV5-6	-	TRBJ1-2	-	CASSLDLGPNYGYTF	TGTGCCAGCAGCTTGGATTTAGGGCCTAACTATGGCTACACCTTC
TRBV6-2/TRBV6-3	many	TRBJ2-6	TRBD2	CASSPGTRISGANVLTF	TGTGCCAGCAGCCCCGGGACTAGAATTTCAGGGGCCAACGTCCTGACTTTC
TRBV7-2	many	TRBJ1-5	-	CASSFGPSTQPQHF	TGTGCCAGCAGCTTCGGTCCTAGCACTCAGCCCCAGCATTTT
TRBV6-2/TRBV6-3	-	TRBJ1-1	-	CASSPDRRWNTEAFF	TGTGCCAGCAGTCCAGACAGGAGGTGGAACACTGAAGCTTTCTTT
TRBV12-3/TRBV12-4	few	TRBJ2-1	TRBD2	CASSTGTSRHEQFF	TGTGCCAGCAGCACCGGGACTAGTCGACATGAGCAGTTCTTC